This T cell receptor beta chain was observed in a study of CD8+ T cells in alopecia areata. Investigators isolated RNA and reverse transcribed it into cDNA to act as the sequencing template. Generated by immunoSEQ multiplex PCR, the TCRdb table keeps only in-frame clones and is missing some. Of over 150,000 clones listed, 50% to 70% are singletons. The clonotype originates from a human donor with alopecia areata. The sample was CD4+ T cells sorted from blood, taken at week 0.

The CDR3 spells CASSFRTGLDEKLFF. The CDR3 region has the DNA TGTGCCAGCAGTTTCCGGACAGGGTTAGATGAAAAACTGTTTTTT. V gene TRBV27 combines with J gene TRBJ1-4; 8 bases match TRBD1. With V trimmed by 3 bases and J by 6 bases, 6 bases remained unmatched. Germline loops: CDR1 MNHEY, CDR2 SMNVEV (reference sequence). The CDR3 sequence is 15 residues long.